One sample yielded the 23 T cell receptor beta chains listed below, sequenced in a study of blood T cell repertoires in COVID-19. TCRdb keeps only in-frame clones here, not all; method: immunoSEQ multiplex PCR. Of some 260,000 clones listed, about 85% were seen once; the top ten hold roughly 3%. Source material: peripheral blood. The receptors derive from a man in his late teens or twenties with active or convalescent COVID-19.

The chain employs TRBV27 and TRBJ1-1; D gene ambiguous. The CDR3 extends over 14 amino acids. CDR1 is MNHEY, CDR2 SMNVEV, per germline (reference sequence). The V gene lost 2 bases and the J gene lost 4 bases, with 11 bases spanning the gap. CDR3 region: CASSLRGGATEAFF. The CDR3 DNA reads TGTGCCAGCAGTTTACGTGGAGGAGCCACTGAAGCTTTCTTT.

The chain joins TRBV19 to TRBJ1-5; the D is unclear. The CDR3 consists of 15 residues. The germline V gene encodes CDR1 LNHDA and CDR2 SQIVND (reference sequence). Trimming took off 7 bases at V and 0 bases at J, with 13 bases between the two ends. The DNA for the CDR3 is TGTGCCAGTACCCCCCTAGGTTATAGCAATCAGCCCCAGCATTTT. It translates to CASTPLGYSNQPQHF.

CDR3 DNA sequence: TGTGCCTGGAGTGTACAGGGATTCCAAGGGATCAATCAGCCCCAGCATTTT. Translating it yields CAWSVQGFQGINQPQHF. The gene calls are TRBV30 and TRBJ1-5; D possibly corresponds to TRBD1 (6 bases). This CDR3 comprises 17 residues. Germline values: CDR1 GTSNPN, CDR2 SVGIG (reference sequence). Trimming removed 0 bases at V and 3 bases at J, with 18 bases between.

CDR3 in DNA: TGTGCCAGCAGCCAAGGGCTAGCGATCTCCTACGAGCAGTACTTC. Translated: CASSQGLAISYEQYF. The V call is TRBV3-1 (or the pseudogene TRBV3-2), the J call TRBJ2-7; weak D call: TRBD2 (6 bases). CDR3 length equals 15 residues. Germline values: CDR1 LGHDT, CDR2 YNNKEL (reference sequence). Trimming pared 1 base from V and 0 bases from J, leaving 10 bases between.

The rearrangement uses TRBV5-1 and TRBJ2-1, with 8 bases matching TRBD2. Germline CDR1 and CDR2: SGHRS and YFSETQ. The V segment lost 5 bases and the J segment 3 bases; nucleotides outside the gene matches: 7. The CDR3 sequence is 15 residues long. DNA for the CDR3: TGCGCCAGCAGTTCCCTGAGCGGGGGCTACAATGAGCAGTTCTTC. Translation gives CASSSLSGGYNEQFF.

This clone is a singleton in its sample. This chain connects TRBV19 to TRBJ1-1; TRBD1 aligns across 9 bases. The CDR3 spans 14 residues. Per germline, CDR1 LNHDA and CDR2 SQIVND (reference sequence). Unmatched junction bases numbered 12, after V lost 9 bases and J lost 7 bases. The CDR3 sequence is CASELQGATGEAFF. CDR3 nucleotide sequence: TGTGCCAGCGAATTACAGGGGGCGACGGGTGAAGCTTTCTTT.

The rearrangement uses TRBV7-2 and TRBJ2-4, with D possibly matching TRBD1 (6 bases). Trimming cost V 1 base and J 6 bases, with 13 bases left between them. This CDR3 is built from 15 residues. Germline V gene data show CDR1 as SGHTA and CDR2 as FQGNSA. DNA for the CDR3: TGTGCCAGCAGCTTAGACACAGGGAAAGTAAACATTCAGTACTTC. Its protein product is CASSLDTGKVNIQYF.

CDR3 in amino acids: CASSLESTSGEQFF. In DNA form, the CDR3 reads TGTGCCAGCAGCTTGGAGTCCACTTCGGGAGAGCAGTTCTTC. The rearrangement uses TRBV5-4 and TRBJ2-1; TRBD2 might be the D (5 bases). V was clipped by 0 bases and J by 10 bases, with 14 bases between them. This CDR3 is built from 14 residues. From germline, CDR1 is SGHNT and CDR2 YYREEE (reference sequence).

This clone was counted a single time. J is TRBJ2-2 and V is TRBV6-2 or TRBV6-3; 8 bases agree with TRBD2. CDR1 and CDR2 from the germline V gene are MNHEY and SVGEGT. Unmatched junction bases numbered 1, after V lost 0 bases and J lost 1 base. The CDR3 is made up of 16 amino acids. CDR3 DNA sequence: TGTGCCAGCAGTTACTCGACTAGCGAGAACACCGGGGAGCTGTTTTTT. Its protein is CASSYSTSENTGELFF.

The chain joins TRBV2 to TRBJ2-1; TRBD2 agrees at 10 bases. The CDR3 loop spans 15 amino acids. The J segment lost 8 bases and the V segment lost 8 bases, leaving 12 bases of the junction unmatched. Germline V lookup: CDR1 SNHLY, CDR2 FYNNEI. The CDR3 spells CASRTGTSVVDEQFF. The DNA of the CDR3 is TGTGCCAGCCGAACCGGGACTAGCGTAGTCGATGAGCAGTTCTTC.

The CDR3 is CASRGNPREYEQFF. CDR3 nucleotides: TGTGCCAGCAGAGGGAACCCTAGGGAGTATGAGCAGTTCTTC. The chain joins TRBV27 to TRBJ2-1, with D possibly being TRBD2 (5 bases). Trimming removed 6 bases at V and 8 bases at J, with 17 bases between. This CDR3 region has 14 residues. Germline V gene data show CDR1 as MNHEY and CDR2 as SMNVEV (reference sequence).

The rearrangement joins TRBV5-1 to TRBJ1-4; possibly TRBD1 for D (6 bases). Trimming left V 4 bases short and J 7 bases short, with 14 bases between. This CDR3 contains 14 residues. CDR1 and CDR2 from the germline V gene are SGHRS and YFSETQ. The CDR3 reads CASSPRGASEKLFF. CDR3 nucleotide sequence: TGCGCCAGCAGCCCGCGGGGGGCAAGTGAAAAACTGTTTTTT.

The V and J genes are TRBV7-3 and TRBJ2-1, with 7 nucleotides matching TRBD2. The CDR3 runs 17 residues. V trimming: 2 bases; J trimming: 6 bases; junction bases outside the gene matches: 13. The germline CDR1 and CDR2 sequences are SGHTA and FQGTGA. CDR3 loop: CASSLPLAGVGSNEQFF. The CDR3 region has the DNA TGTGCCAGCAGCTTACCCCTCGCGGGAGTAGGAAGCAATGAGCAGTTCTTC.

This clone has only one observation. The V and J genes are TRBV19 and TRBJ1-1, with a tentative D call TRBD1 (5 bases). The CDR3 has 19 residues. V was pared by 4 bases and J by 0 bases, with 24 bases between. From germline, CDR1 is LNHDA and CDR2 SQIVND (reference sequence). CDR3 residues: CASSKILRGHLTMNTEAFF. The CDR3, as DNA: TGTGCCAGTAGTAAAATACTCCGAGGACACCTAACCATGAACACTGAAGCTTTCTTT.

The chain has TRBV4-1 and TRBJ1-4; 7 bases line up with TRBD1. The CDR3 loop spans 14 amino acids. In germline, CDR1 is MGHRA, CDR2 YSYEKL. V lost 3 bases, J lost 8 bases, and 6 bases stayed unmatched. The CDR3 loop reads CASSHDRVGEKLFF. The CDR3 coding sequence is TGCGCCAGCAGCCATGACAGGGTGGGCGAAAAACTGTTTTTT.

This chain uses TRBV7-2 with TRBJ1-1; no reliable D call. CDR3 length: 14 residues. In germline, CDR1 is SGHTA, CDR2 FQGNSA. Trimming took off 2 bases at V and 1 base at J, with 8 bases between the two ends. CDR3 in DNA: TGTGCCAGCAGCTTAAAGCCCCCGAACACTGAAGCTTTCTTT. This encodes CASSLKPPNTEAFF.

The chain carries TRBV5-1 and TRBJ2-7; TRBD2 matches at 10 bases. This CDR3 comprises 18 residues. Germline values: CDR1 SGHRS, CDR2 YFSETQ. The V and J ends lost 0 bases and 4 bases, in that order; junction bases with no gene match: 13. DNA of the CDR3: TGCGCCAGCAGCTTGGGTAGGTTTGCTAGCGGGAGTATATACGAGCAGTACTTC. This encodes CASSLGRFASGSIYEQYF.

This chain joins TRBV6-5 and TRBJ2-7; 11 bases align to TRBD1. This CDR3 spans 14 amino acids. CDR1 and CDR2 (germline): MNHEY, SVGAGI. The J segment lost 2 bases and the V segment lost 6 bases, leaving 3 bases of the junction unmatched. CDR3 loop: CASSEGQGAYEQYF. The CDR3, as DNA: TGTGCCAGCAGCGAGGGACAGGGGGCCTACGAGCAGTACTTC.

The V and J genes are TRBV2 and TRBJ2-3; tentatively, D is TRBD2 (6 bases). In germline, CDR1 is SNHLY, CDR2 FYNNEI. The CDR3 is made up of 12 amino acids. The ends were cut back, 4 bases at V and 10 bases at J, with 12 bases in the middle. The CDR3, as DNA: TGTGCCAGCAGTGCGGGGGTAAGATCGCAGTATTTT. This gives the protein CASSAGVRSQYF.

The table lists this clone with a count of one. The chain is built from TRBV9 and TRBJ2-3, with no clear D. V was clipped by 0 bases and J by 3 bases, with 8 bases between them. The CDR3 covers 14 residues. The germline V gene has CDR1 SGDLS and CDR2 YYNGEE. The CDR3 here is CASSVGARTDTQYF. The CDR3 nucleotides read TGTGCCAGCAGCGTAGGGGCCAGAACAGATACGCAGTATTTT.

The chain links TRBV7-2 to TRBJ2-7; TRBD1 matches at 9 bases. CDR3 length: 18 residues. The V and J ends lost 5 bases and 2 bases, in that order; junction bases with no gene match: 16. CDR1 is SGHTA and CDR2 is FQGNSA in the germline V gene. In DNA form, the CDR3 reads TGTGCCAGCAGCCTGATCCGGACAGGGGCCCCTGGCCCCTACGAGCAGTACTTC. It encodes CASSLIRTGAPGPYEQYF.

The rearrangement links TRBV5-4 to TRBJ2-7; 15 positions agree with TRBD2. The CDR3 is 16 residues long. The germline gives CDR1 SGHNT, CDR2 YYREEE (reference sequence). The ends lost 7 bases at V and 1 base at J; junction bases unmatched: 6. CDR3 residues: CASGRGTSGGSYEQYF. Written as DNA, the CDR3 is TGTGCCAGCGGTCGGGGGACTAGCGGGGGGTCCTACGAGCAGTACTTC.

The chain is built from TRBV15 and TRBJ1-3; no firm D call. Germline assignment: CDR1 LNHNV and CDR2 YYDKDF (reference sequence). This CDR3 is 14 amino acids long. V lost 0 bases to trimming and J lost 7 bases, with 10 bases between them. The CDR3: CATSREAVLNTIYF. The CDR3 DNA follows: TGTGCCACCAGCAGAGAGGCCGTTCTGAACACCATATATTTT.